Listed below are T cell receptor beta chains from one sample, sequenced in a study of T cells in Graves' hyperthyroidism and ophthalmopathy. TCRdb re-analysed the multiplex PCR reads in MiXCR, keeping a single row per CDR3 protein. This table has about 360,000 distinct CDR3 sequences, about 20% appearing once. The sample taken for sequencing was blood. The receptor set was obtained from a woman aged 18-29 years with Graves' hyperthyroidism. The conserved cysteine and the conserved F or W are not part of the CDR3 here.

j_gene,v_gene,CDR3aa
TRBJ1-3,TRBV20-1,SAPHSIGNTIY
TRBJ1-2,TRBV12-3/TRBV12-4,ASTLNRLDGYT
TRBJ1-2,TRBV24-1,ATSDSGSGYGYT
TRBJ1-1,TRBV2,ASSGARMNTEAF
TRBJ2-7,TRBV30,AWAGGYEQY
TRBJ2-7,TRBV6-1,ASSGGTGTYEQY
TRBJ1-1,TRBV6-5,ATGTGLNTEAF
TRBJ1-5,TRBV30,AWRGQGNQPQH
TRBJ2-5,TRBV6-2/TRBV6-3,ASSLYRQAQETQY
TRBJ1-2,TRBV11-1,ASRQPGQPHGYT
TRBJ1-2,TRBV15,ATSRDWYSYGYT
TRBJ1-1,TRBV2,ASSLSRGEAF
TRBJ2-7,TRBV20-1,SAEATAFTYEQY
TRBJ2-7,TRBV28,ASSSRRYEQY
TRBJ1-2,TRBV5-1,ASSLAGLDYGYT
TRBJ2-3,TRBV20-1,SAGLGTDTQY
TRBJ2-5,TRBV20-1,SATSGGAWQETQY
TRBJ2-3,TRBV19,ASSIRTARGTSTDTQY
TRBJ1-5,TRBV28,AIQGRDNQPQH
TRBJ1-5,TRBV6-1,ASSEYLGGNQPQH
TRBJ1-2,TRBV5-4,ASGLAPTDNYGYT
TRBJ2-7,TRBV18,ASSPGPGLSAYEQY
TRBJ1-2,TRBV5-1,ASSLENFYGYT
TRBJ1-2,TRBV20-1,SATAPPVVYGYT
TRBJ2-5,TRBV3-1,ASSRSGGETQY
TRBJ1-1,TRBV6-1,ASSEPSGARTEAF
TRBJ2-7,TRBV30,AWSRDRGYEQY
TRBJ2-5,TRBV5-1,ASSPSGGAYGPGKTQY
TRBJ1-5,TRBV6-2/TRBV6-3,ASSYGFRHFSNQPQH
TRBJ2-7,TRBV10-3,AINDGDRPYEQY
TRBJ2-5,TRBV11-1,ASASGETQY
TRBJ2-5,TRBV9,ASSQGLAGRETQY
TRBJ2-7,TRBV7-8,ASSSKRTGLYEQY
TRBJ2-7,TRBV20-1,SARDGETISYEQY
TRBJ2-7,TRBV6-1,ASSDLSYEQY